The TCR beta chain under discussion was sequenced for a study of blood T cell repertoires in COVID-19 (TCRdb year 2020). About the full investigation: Samples covering the acute and convalescent phases of COVID-19 were provided by collaborators in the United States, Italy and Spain. Sample metadata almost always included a de-identified subject ID, COVID-19 status, age in years and sex. Samples came from the ongoing ImmuneRACE study (first 160 participants) plus 1,254 subjects from 6 global collaborators. A freely available public database, intended as a resource for researchers studying the immune response to SARS-CoV-2, is where the repertoires were released. The material from the prospective study consisted of cDNA or gDNA derived from T cells, B-cell-depleted T cells, or PBMCs. Where available, HLA class I and class II types were taken from metadata supplied by the sample provider and were not determined by assay-based typing. Deeply sampled blood TCRbeta repertoires from subjects exposed to, actively infected with, or recovered from COVID-19 were included in the dataset.

General conclusions and limits of the study: Clinical and demographic metadata were provided uncurated, with the amount varying by source and participant.

The germline V end is reduced by 2 bases and the J end by 2 bases; junction bases left unmatched: 15. The CDR3 measures 19 amino acids from cysteine to phenylalanine. Of the read, only the CDR3 DNA is kept; its 57 bases are in frame from base 1. CDR1 and CDR2, looked up from the germline V gene, are ENHRY and SYGVKD. Collaborating institutions collected whole blood in K2EDTA tubes following their own protocols. Collaborator samples were shipped for TCRbeta analysis as frozen whole blood, isolated PBMCs, or DNA extracted from either sample type. On this clone: What this receptor recognizes is not known. No clone much larger than this one lies a single base away; base qualities are absent.

TCRbeta CDR3 regions were amplified from genomic DNA by means of the immunoSEQ Assay, a bias-controlled multiplex PCR. On the authors' methods: The number of nucleated cells in each sample was estimated from the amplification of reference gene primers within the assay. Sequence reads were collapsed and filtered to measure the absolute abundance of every unique TCRbeta CDR3 rearrangement. For each sample, productive Simpson clonality was calculated as the square root of Simpson's diversity index over productive rearrangements. TCRdb re-hosts the immuneACCESS table, in-frame sequences only. Its copies lack some clones; in the studies checked, an unresolved V gene accounts for under half of them, and the cause for the rest is not known. V, J and clone size were drawn from that table, and D and trimming were deduced from the DNA. This sample is represented by 65,000 to 70,000 clones; 86% of them were singletons. The ten largest clonotypes hold over 4% of the sample.

Sample: peripheral blood. The rearrangement joined TRBV10-3 to TRBJ1-2; 9 bases in the junction line up with TRBD1. This receptor was identified in a man aged 50 to 60 with acute or convalescent COVID-19. The CDR3 is CAISEPSVPGQGRNYGYTF. The nucleotide sequence is given as TGTGCCATCAGTGAGCCCTCTGTCCCGGGACAGGGTCGGAACTATGGCTACACCTTC.